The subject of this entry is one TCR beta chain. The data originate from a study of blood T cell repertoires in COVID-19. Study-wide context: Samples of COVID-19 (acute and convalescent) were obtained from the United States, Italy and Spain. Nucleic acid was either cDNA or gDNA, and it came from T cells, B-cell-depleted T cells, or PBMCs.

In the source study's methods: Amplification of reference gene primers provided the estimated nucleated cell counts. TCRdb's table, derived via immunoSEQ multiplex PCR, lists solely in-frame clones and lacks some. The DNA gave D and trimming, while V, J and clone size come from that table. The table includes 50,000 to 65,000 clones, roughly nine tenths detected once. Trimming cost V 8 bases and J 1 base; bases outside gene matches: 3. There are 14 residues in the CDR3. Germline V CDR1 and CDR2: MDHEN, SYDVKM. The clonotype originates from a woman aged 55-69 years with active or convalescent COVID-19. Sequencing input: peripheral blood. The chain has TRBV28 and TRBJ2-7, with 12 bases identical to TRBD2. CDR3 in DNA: TGTGCCAGCGACACTAGCGGGAGGTCCTACGAGCAGTACTTC. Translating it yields CASDTSGRSYEQYF.